The 29 T cell receptor beta chains reported below all come from one sample, sequenced in a study of shared clonotypes between healthy human individuals. CD45RO-negative, CCR7-selected cells formed the naive CD8 fraction, which excluded terminally differentiated effector memory CD45RA+ cells. Data came from immunoSEQ multiplex PCR; TCRdb stores just in-frame clones and leaves some out. The repertoire holds around 650,000 clones, with 90% to 97% as singletons. Sequencing was done on a sample of naive CD8+ T cells sorted from blood. These receptors came from a woman aged 30 to 39 in good health.

This clone was detected once. V and J are TRBV28 and TRBJ2-7, with 7 positions matching TRBD1. The germline V gene has CDR1 MDHEN and CDR2 SYDVKM. The CDR3 sequence is 14 residues long. V trimming: 3 bases; J trimming: 1 base; junction bases outside the gene matches: 3. Here the CDR3 reads CASSLWTGSYEQYF. The CDR3 nucleotides read TGTGCCAGCAGTTTGTGGACAGGATCCTACGAGCAGTACTTC. Full variable domain (missing parts from reference TRBV28 and TRBJ2-7): DVKVTQSSRYLVKRTGEKVFLECVQDMDHENMFWYRQDPGLGLRLIYFSYDVKMKEKGDIPEGYSVSREKKERFSLILESASTNQTSMYLCASSLWTGSYEQYFGPGTRLTVT.

The chain employs TRBV27 and TRBJ2-1; 8 positions match TRBD1. This CDR3 is built from 15 residues. The junction had 10 bases not matched to a gene; V was cut back by 3 bases and J by 9 bases. Germline-derived CDR1 and CDR2 are MNHEY and SMNVEV (reference sequence). CDR3 nucleotides: TGTGCCAGCAGTTTGGTCAGGGGGCCCTGGGGTGAGCAGTTCTTC. Translating gives CASSLVRGPWGEQFF.

This clone has just one count. This sequence joins TRBV28 and TRBJ2-7; D is unclear. Trimming left V 5 bases short and J 7 bases short, with 21 bases between. The CDR3 has 15 residues. The germline gives CDR1 MDHEN, CDR2 SYDVKM. This CDR3 is CASSGELIGLMEQYF. In nucleotides, the CDR3 is TGTGCCAGCAGTGGGGAACTAATCGGGCTTATGGAGCAGTACTTC.

V gene TRBV6-5 combines with J gene TRBJ2-7, with a tentative D call TRBD1 (5 bases). The V gene's germline CDR1 is MNHEY and CDR2 SVGAGI. The CDR3 spans 14 residues. V was pared by 0 bases and J by 5 bases, with 11 bases between. The CDR3 nucleotides read TGTGCCAGCAGTTACTCCCCAGGGAATGACGAGCAGTACTTC. It encodes CASSYSPGNDEQYF.

The chain is built from TRBV10-3 and TRBJ2-3; 9 nucleotides agree with TRBD2. From germline, CDR1 is ENHRY and CDR2 SYGVKD. This CDR3 region has 21 residues. Trimming removed 2 bases from V and 2 bases from J; junction bases left unmatched: 20. CDR3 sequence (DNA): TGTGCCATCAGTGAGCCAGGACAGGCCTCTGGTCTAGCGGGATACACAGATACGCAGTATTTT. Protein sequence: CAISEPGQASGLAGYTDTQYF.

CDR3 sequence: CASSFGARTGTDTQYF. The CDR3 nucleotides are TGTGCCAGCAGTTTCGGGGCGAGAACTGGCACAGATACGCAGTATTTT. V gene TRBV28 combines with J gene TRBJ2-3, with D perhaps matching TRBD1 or TRBD2 (5 bases each). Germline V gene sequence: CDR1 MDHEN, CDR2 SYDVKM. The V and J ends lost 3 bases and 1 base respectively, with 14 bases between them. This CDR3 has 16 residues. The full variable domain, its missing parts supplied by reference TRBV28 and TRBJ2-3, is DVKVTQSSRYLVKRTGEKVFLECVQDMDHENMFWYRQDPGLGLRLIYFSYDVKMKEKGDIPEGYSVSREKKERFSLILESASTNQTSMYLCASSFGARTGTDTQYFGPGTRLTVL.

The chain employs TRBV6-1 and TRBJ1-5, with D unresolved. Germline CDR1 MNHNS, CDR2 SASEGT. Trimming took 2 bases from V and 2 from J, leaving 19 bases between them. This CDR3 is built from 18 residues. The CDR3 reads CASSEWSPKGVGNQPQHF. CDR3 nucleotides: TGTGCCAGCAGTGAATGGTCCCCAAAAGGTGTTGGCAATCAGCCCCAGCATTTT.

The DNA for the CDR3 is TGTGCCAGCAGTCCGTCTAGCGGGAGGGCATATACGCAGTATTTT. This gives the protein CASSPSSGRAYTQYF. The genes are TRBV6-5 and TRBJ2-3; 12 bases are shared with TRBD2. The germline CDR1 and CDR2 sequences are MNHEY and SVGAGI. V was pared by 5 bases and J by 7 bases, with 7 bases of the junction left unmatched. The CDR3 covers 15 residues.

About this clone itself: In the same sample, other DNA sequences code for this CDR3. The chain links TRBV28 to TRBJ2-7; 7 nucleotides match TRBD2. This CDR3 has 14 amino acids. The V and J ends lost 2 bases and 2 bases, in that order; junction bases with no gene match: 3. The germline gives CDR1 MDHEN, CDR2 SYDVKM. The CDR3 reads CASSLGGEAYEQYF. The CDR3 DNA reads TGTGCCAGCAGTTTAGGGGGGGAGGCCTACGAGCAGTACTTC.

The chain carries TRBV27 and TRBJ2-7, with TRBD1 matching 9 bases. V dropped 3 bases and J dropped 2; count of bases not matched to a gene: 5. CDR1 MNHEY and CDR2 SMNVEV come from the germline V gene (reference sequence). The CDR3 consists of 15 residues. CDR3 region: CASSFGGQGAYEQYF. Here the CDR3 DNA reads TGTGCCAGCAGTTTCGGGGGACAGGGCGCCTACGAGCAGTACTTC.

The rearrangement links TRBV7-8 to TRBJ2-7; unclear D gene. V was shortened by 1 base and J by 3 bases, with 7 bases between the two germline ends. Germline V gene data show CDR1 as SGHVS and CDR2 as FQNEAQ. The CDR3 consists of 13 residues. The CDR3 is CASSLGVGYEQYF. The CDR3 coding sequence is TGTGCCAGCAGCTTAGGGGTGGGCTACGAGCAGTACTTC.

The CDR3 sequence is CASSLGQGLYAPLHF. CDR3 DNA: TGCGCCAGCAGCTTGGGACAGGGACTATACGCACCCCTCCACTTT. V gene TRBV5-1 combines with J gene TRBJ1-6; 7 bases are a match to TRBD1. Germline-derived CDR1 and CDR2 are SGHRS and YFSETQ. This CDR3 has 15 residues. V was clipped by 0 bases and J by 11 bases; unmatched bases: 8.

V usage is TRBV27 and J usage is TRBJ2-1, with D perhaps being TRBD1 or TRBD2 (5 bases each). Per germline, CDR1 MNHEY and CDR2 SMNVEV (reference sequence). V shed 2 bases and J shed 0 bases, with 11 bases lying between them. The CDR3 contains 16 residues. CDR3 loop: CASSLVRDLSYNEQFF. DNA for the CDR3: TGTGCCAGCAGTTTAGTACGGGACCTCTCCTACAATGAGCAGTTCTTC.

The chain employs TRBV7-6 and TRBJ1-2, with TRBD1 as a possible D gene (5 bases). The CDR3 has 15 residues. Between the trimmed V and J ends, which lost 1 base and 3 bases, there was a span of 12 bases. Germline lookup yields CDR1 SGHVS and CDR2 FNYEAQ. As DNA, the CDR3 is TGTGCCAGCAGCTTAGAAGTGGGACCTTACTATGGCTACACCTTC. It yields the protein CASSLEVGPYYGYTF.

The chain joins TRBV2 to TRBJ2-7, with TRBD1 matching 11 bases. The CDR3 covers 14 residues. The V segment lost 4 bases and the J segment 3 bases; nucleotides outside the gene matches: 2. Germline assignment: CDR1 SNHLY and CDR2 FYNNEI. In DNA, the CDR3 is TGTGCCAGCAGTGTGGGGACAGGGGGCTACGAGCAGTACTTC. Translating gives CASSVGTGGYEQYF.

This chain joins TRBV7-8 and TRBJ2-1; TRBD1 or TRBD2 may be the D gene (5 bases each). The CDR3 totals 14 residues. Between the trimmed V and J ends, which lost 5 bases and 8 bases, there was a span of 16 bases. Germline-derived CDR1 and CDR2 are SGHVS and FQNEAQ. CDR3 sequence reads: CASSRKVGGHEQFF. The CDR3 nucleotides read TGTGCCAGCAGCCGAAAGGTTGGGGGTCATGAGCAGTTCTTC.

V gene TRBV5-6 combines with J gene TRBJ1-1; D might be TRBD1 (5 bases). From germline, CDR1 is SGHDT and CDR2 YYEEEE. CDR3 length equals 13 residues. V lost 3 bases, J lost 6 bases, and 12 bases lay in between. The DNA for the CDR3 is TGTGCCAGCAGCTCGGACATGACGGCTGAAGCTTTCTTT. Protein sequence: CASSSDMTAEAFF. The complete variable domain, with remaining parts taken from reference TRBV5-6 and TRBJ1-1, reads DAGVTQSPTHLIKTRGQQVTLRCSPKSGHDTVSWYQQALGQGPQFIFQYYEEEERQRGNFPDRFSGHQFPNYSSELNVNALLLGDSALYLCASSSDMTAEAFFGQGTRLTVV.

This clone was counted a single time. The chain combines TRBV28 with TRBJ2-5; the D is unclear. V lost 6 bases to trimming and J lost 2 bases, with 4 bases between them. The CDR3 spans 11 residues. The germline CDR1 and CDR2 sequences are MDHEN and SYDVKM. CDR3 sequence: CASSRQETQYF. In nucleotides, the CDR3 is TGTGCCAGCAGCCGACAAGAGACCCAGTACTTC.

The chain recombines TRBV28 with TRBJ2-7; a possible D gene is TRBD2 (6 bases). The CDR3 loop spans 15 amino acids. In germline, CDR1 is MDHEN, CDR2 SYDVKM. V lost 2 bases and J 1 base, leaving 12 bases between the germline ends. The CDR3: CASSLPGTRSYEQYF. The CDR3 coding sequence is TGTGCCAGCAGTTTACCCGGGACTCGGTCCTACGAGCAGTACTTC.

The chain employs TRBV27 and TRBJ1-2, with 7 nucleotides matching TRBD1. Germline V gene data show CDR1 as MNHEY and CDR2 as SMNVEV (reference sequence). This CDR3 is 12 amino acids long. With 5 bases clipped from V and 8 bases from J, the junction kept 5 bases outside the gene matches. The CDR3 reads CASSTTGAGYTF. The CDR3 region has the DNA TGTGCCAGCAGTACAACAGGGGCAGGCTACACCTTC.

The V and J genes are TRBV28 and TRBJ2-1; D is uncertain. The CDR3 runs to 12 residues. Looked up from germline, CDR1 is MDHEN and CDR2 is SYDVKM. V shed 6 bases and J shed 5 bases, with 8 bases lying between them. This chain's CDR3 is CASSPQDNEQFF. DNA for the CDR3: TGTGCCAGCAGCCCCCAGGACAATGAGCAGTTCTTC.

This rearrangement joins TRBV27 to TRBJ1-4, with 7 bases that match TRBD1. CDR1 and CDR2 (germline): MNHEY, SMNVEV (reference sequence). The CDR3 runs 15 residues. V dropped 1 base and J dropped 8; count of bases not matched to a gene: 7. The CDR3 here is CASSLLGGLEEKLFF. Written as DNA, the CDR3 is TGTGCCAGCAGTTTATTAGGGGGCCTCGAGGAAAAACTGTTTTTT.

This chain uses TRBV7-9 with TRBJ2-5; D ambiguous. CDR1 is SEHNR and CDR2 is FQNEAQ in the germline V gene (reference sequence). The CDR3 has 13 residues. V was pared by 2 bases and J by 0 bases, with 4 bases between. The CDR3 reads CASSLRYQETQYF. CDR3 bases: TGTGCCAGCAGCTTACGATACCAAGAGACCCAGTACTTC.

This chain connects TRBV27 to TRBJ2-2; D unresolved. Trimming shortened V by 4 bases and J by 1 base, and 4 bases separated the two germline ends. The CDR3 consists of 13 residues. Per germline, CDR1 MNHEY and CDR2 SMNVEV (reference sequence). The CDR3 loop reads CASSSGNTGELFF. The CDR3 DNA sequence: TGTGCCAGCAGTTCCGGGAACACCGGGGAGCTGTTTTTT.

The chain combines TRBV10-3 with TRBJ1-5; TRBD1 aligns across 9 bases. Germline values: CDR1 ENHRY, CDR2 SYGVKD. V lost 2 bases, J lost 4 bases, and 9 bases stayed unmatched. The CDR3 is made up of 17 amino acids. The CDR3 loop is CAISEGTGFLRNQPQHF. CDR3 sequence (DNA): TGTGCCATCAGTGAGGGGACAGGGTTTCTCCGGAATCAGCCCCAGCATTTT.

The gene calls are TRBV28 and TRBJ2-7, with D unresolved. This CDR3 has 13 residues. Germline V gives CDR1 MDHEN, CDR2 SYDVKM. Trimming pared 3 bases from V and 4 bases from J, leaving 10 bases between. The CDR3 DNA reads TGTGCCAGCAGTTTGATGGGTTTATACGAGCAGTACTTC. Amino acids: CASSLMGLYEQYF.

DNA of the CDR3: TGCAGCATCATGGGATCGAGACAGGGAATCACCGGGGAGCTGTTTTTT. Protein sequence: CSIMGSRQGITGELFF. V and J are TRBV29-1 and TRBJ2-2; 7 bases agree with TRBD1. Germline assignment: CDR1 SQVTM and CDR2 ANQGSEA. CDR3 length equals 16 residues. Germline trimming cut 8 bases from V and 4 bases from J; bases unmatched to any gene: 16.

The J gene is TRBJ1-5, the V gene TRBV5-6; 7 bases line up with TRBD1. CDR1 is SGHDT and CDR2 is YYEEEE in the germline V gene. Losses at the gene ends were 0 bases for V and 6 bases for J; bases not matched to a gene: 6. The CDR3 extends over 15 amino acids. The CDR3 protein is CASSLGGQAGQPQHF. Here the CDR3 DNA reads TGTGCCAGCAGCTTGGGCGGACAGGCCGGTCAGCCCCAGCATTTT.

CDR3 in amino acids: CASREQNNYNEQFF. In DNA form, the CDR3 reads TGTGCCAGTAGGGAACAGAACAACTACAATGAGCAGTTCTTC. The chain links TRBV19 to TRBJ2-1; the D is unclear. Germline CDR1 reads LNHDA; CDR2 reads SQIVND (reference sequence). V lost 6 bases and J lost 3, with 12 bases in between. The CDR3 has 14 residues. The variable domain in full, completed from reference TRBV19 and TRBJ2-1, reads DGGITQSPKYLFRKEGQNVTLSCEQNLNHDAMYWYRQDPGQGLRLIYYSQIVNDFQKGDIAEGYSVSREKKESFPLTVTSAQKNPTAFYLCASREQNNYNEQFFGPGTRLTVL.